The 29 T cell receptor beta chains below were found in one sample sequenced in a study of Graves' ophthalmopathy and Graves' hyperthyroidism. RNA transcripts served as template for amplifying TCR beta CDR3 sequences. The workflow started with a first-round RT-PCR run with HTBI primers and then moved on to a second-round multiplex PCR. Each CDR3 protein gets one entry after TCRdb re-called the multiplex PCR reads with MiXCR. The sample consists of hundreds of thousands of distinct CDR3 sequences, over 40% of them appearing once. Specimen: peripheral blood. Source of these receptors: an adult man with Graves' ophthalmopathy.

This clonotype showed up many times. The rearrangement links TRBV10-3 to TRBJ1-2, with TRBD1 matching 7 bases. This CDR3 contains 14 residues. J gave up 1 base and V 6 bases, and 5 bases lay outside the gene matches. Germline CDR1 ENHRY, CDR2 SYGVKD. The CDR3 region is CAIRKGQYNYGYTF. In nucleotides, the CDR3 is TGTGCCATCAGGAAGGGACAGTATAACTATGGCTACACCTTC.

The rearrangement uses TRBV20-1 and TRBJ1-1; no clear D gene. CDR3 length equals 14 residues. V was pared by 0 bases and J by 7 bases, with 15 bases between. Germline CDR1 is DFQATT and CDR2 is SNEGSKA (reference sequence). The CDR3 DNA reads as TGCAGTGCTAGAGATCGGGCCCCATTGGGTGAAGCTTTCTTT. Translating it yields CSARDRAPLGEAFF.

This clonotype was observed at least ten times. V is TRBV7-9 and J is TRBJ1-2; D call uncertain. The germline CDR1 and CDR2 sequences are SEHNR and FQNEAQ (reference sequence). V lost 2 bases and J 2 bases, leaving 9 bases between the germline ends. This CDR3 is built from 14 residues. CDR3 DNA sequence: TGTGCCAGCAGCTTACAGGCAGGAAACTATGGCTACACCTTC. This codes for CASSLQAGNYGYTF.

The gene calls are TRBV12-5 and TRBJ2-2; 7 bases match TRBD1. The CDR3 covers 14 residues. CDR1 and CDR2 (germline): LGHNT, FRNRAP. This chain's CDR3 is CASSQTGDTGELFF. DNA for the CDR3: TGTGCCAGCAGTCAAACAGGGGATACCGGGGAGCTGTTTTTT.

This clonotype was detected many times. The chain carries TRBV4-3 and TRBJ2-5; D not resolved. The length of the CDR3 is 14 residues. V was clipped by 0 bases and J by 6 bases, with 11 bases between them. Germline V lookup: CDR1 LGHNA, CDR2 YSLEER. The CDR3 here is CASSQEGWGKTQYF. The CDR3 DNA sequence: TGCGCCAGCAGCCAAGAAGGGTGGGGAAAGACCCAGTACTTC.

Remarks on this clonotype: A much larger clone differs from this one at a single base, so this may be a read error. The chain has TRBV9 and TRBJ2-5; 10 bases agree with TRBD2. After removal of 5 bases from V and 4 bases from J, the junction contained 8 bases not matched to a gene. The germline V gene has CDR1 SGDLS and CDR2 YYNGEE. This CDR3 is 15 amino acids long. CDR3 sequence reads: CASRQRGGSRETQYF. The CDR3 region has the DNA TGTGCCAGCAGACAGCGGGGGGGCTCCCGAGAGACCCAGTACTTC.

To note about this clonotype: This may be a read error, as it is one base from a much larger clone. CDR3 DNA sequence: TGCAGCGTCGGTACAGGGGACTCCTACGAGCAGTGCTTC. This codes for CSVGTGDSYEQCF. V and J are TRBV29-1 and TRBJ2-7; maybe TRBD1 (7 bases). Germline V CDR1 and CDR2: SQVTM, ANQGSEA. The CDR3 length is 13 residues.

Ten or more counts support this clonotype. The genes are TRBV25-1 and TRBJ2-2; no clear D gene. Trimming removed 3 bases at V and 6 bases at J, with 5 bases between. The germline V gene encodes CDR1 MGHDK and CDR2 SYGVNS. The CDR3 spans 12 residues. CDR3 region: CASSDWAGELFF. For the CDR3, the DNA is TGTGCCAGCAGTGATTGGGCCGGGGAGCTGTTTTTT.

This clonotype was observed many times. The chain joins TRBV29-1 to TRBJ1-2; D is unresolved. Trimming removed 6 bases from V and 1 base from J, with 6 bases in between. Germline V CDR1 and CDR2: SQVTM, ANQGSEA. This CDR3 spans 11 amino acids. Written as DNA, the CDR3 is TGCAGCGTAGGTGATAACTATGGCTACACCTTC. It yields the protein CSVGDNYGYTF. Together with reference TRBV29-1 and TRBJ1-2, the CDR3 gives the full variable domain: SAVISQKPSRDICQRGTSLTIQCQVDSQVTMMFWYRQQPGQSLTLIATANQGSEATYESGFVIDKFPISRPNLTFSTLTVSNMSPEDSSIYLCSVGDNYGYTFGSGTRLTVV.

This clonotype was recorded a few times. The chain combines TRBV6-1 with TRBJ1-1; possibly TRBD1 for D (6 bases). This CDR3 region has 15 residues. Germline lookup yields CDR1 MNHNS and CDR2 SASEGT. V was pared by 5 bases and J by 0 bases, with 13 bases between. The CDR3 protein is CASSYYGGLNTEAFF. CDR3 DNA sequence: TGTGCCAGCAGTTACTATGGGGGGCTGAACACTGAAGCTTTCTTT.

This clonotype was counted many times. This may come from a read error, since a much larger clone is one base off. This rearrangement joins TRBV6-4 to TRBJ1-2; the match to TRBD1 covers 8 bases. This CDR3 spans 11 amino acids. The germline V gene has CDR1 MRHNA and CDR2 SNTAGT. Trimming cost V 4 bases and J 8 bases; bases outside gene matches: 0. The CDR3 here is CASSAGGGYTF. CDR3 coding DNA: TGTGCCAGCAGTGCAGGGGGCGGCTACACCTTC.

V gene TRBV5-1 combines with J gene TRBJ2-7, with 8 bases fitting TRBD1. This CDR3 is 17 amino acids long. V was pared by 4 bases and J by 4 bases, with 16 bases of the junction left unmatched. From germline, CDR1 is SGHRS and CDR2 YFSETQ. CDR3 in amino acids: CASSQPSEGQATYEQYF. DNA of the CDR3: TGCGCCAGCAGCCAACCGTCGGAGGGACAGGCAACTTACGAGCAGTACTTC.

As to this clonotype: A much bigger clone sits one base away, suggesting this may be a read error. This chain connects TRBV2 to TRBJ2-7; 10 bases align to TRBD1. The V segment lost 6 bases and the J segment 6 bases; nucleotides outside the gene matches: 8. Germline V CDR1 and CDR2: SNHLY, FYNNEI. The CDR3 is 14 residues long. The CDR3 region is CASSPGTGALEQYF. The CDR3 bases are TGTGCCAGCAGCCCCGGGACAGGGGCCCTCGAGCAGTACTTC.

A remark on this clonotype: One end of the junction fails to match germline, which may point to a read error. The DNA for the CDR3 is TGTGCCAGCAGTCACCCCGACAGGGCAGCCATGAACACTGAAGCTTTCTTT. It yields the protein CASSHPDRAAMNTEAFF. The J gene is TRBJ1-1, the V gene TRBV10-3; TRBD1 aligns across 7 bases. CDR3 length: 17 residues. The germline V gene has CDR1 ENHRY and CDR2 SYGVKD.

A single count supports this clonotype. The rearrangement uses TRBV29-1 and TRBJ1-6, with TRBD1 as a possible D gene (6 bases). Between the trimmed V and J ends, which lost 6 bases and 18 bases, there was a span of 12 bases. CDR1 is SQVTM and CDR2 is ANQGSEA in the germline V gene. The CDR3 has 9 amino acids. CDR3 sequence: CSVTGTSHF. The CDR3 nucleotides read TGCAGCGTGACCGGGACAAGCCACTTT.

A note on this clonotype: A read error may account for a junction end that differs from germline. The gene calls are TRBV7-9 and TRBJ2-7; D is ambiguous. Germline V lookup: CDR1 SEHNR, CDR2 FQNEAQ (reference sequence). The CDR3 has 15 residues. The CDR3 sequence: CASSQAPGRAYERYF. In DNA, the CDR3 is TGTGCCAGCAGCCAAGCTCCCGGGCGCGCCTACGAGCGGTACTTC.

The chain links TRBV20-1 to TRBJ1-3; D is perhaps TRBD1 (5 bases). Germline assignment: CDR1 DFQATT and CDR2 SNEGSKA (reference sequence). This CDR3 is 14 amino acids long. The V gene lost 0 bases and the J gene lost 4 bases, with 10 bases spanning the gap. The CDR3 is CSAREGGGGNTIYF. As DNA, the CDR3 is TGCAGTGCTAGAGAGGGGGGAGGGGGAAACACCATATATTTT.

This clonotype was detected a few times. This chain links TRBV3-1 with TRBJ1-2, with a tentative D call TRBD1 (5 bases). Germline CDR1 LGHDT, CDR2 YNNKEL (reference sequence). The CDR3 runs 16 residues. Trimming took off 0 bases at V and 2 bases at J, with 13 bases between the two ends. The DNA of the CDR3 is TGTGCCAGCAGCCAAGATTCGGTGGGGGACAACTATGGCTACACCTTC. Protein: CASSQDSVGDNYGYTF.

The rearrangement joins TRBV12-3 or TRBV12-4 to TRBJ2-5; 7 bases match TRBD1. The CDR3 is made up of 14 amino acids. Trimming cost V 7 bases and J 5 bases; bases outside gene matches: 10. The DNA of the CDR3 is TGTGCCAGCACCCCGACAGGGAGTTGGGAGACCCAGTACTTC. This gives the protein CASTPTGSWETQYF.

This clonotype appeared a few times. This chain links TRBV14 with TRBJ1-5, with D possibly being TRBD1 (5 bases). The germline CDR1 and CDR2 sequences are SGHDN and FVKESK. CDR3 size: 15 residues. The V end was cut by 8 bases, the J end by 1 base, with 15 bases between. The CDR3 here is CASSPPGMSNQPQHF. CDR3 nucleotide sequence: TGTGCCAGCTCACCACCAGGGATGAGCAATCAGCCCCAGCATTTT. Drawing the rest from reference TRBV14 and TRBJ1-5, the complete variable domain is EAGVTQFPSHSVIEKGQTVTLRCDPISGHDNLYWYRRVMGKEIKFLLHFVKESKQDESGMPNNRFLAERTGGTYSTLKVQPAELEDSGVYFCASSPPGMSNQPQHFGDGTRLSIL.

This clonotype was counted at least ten times. The V and J genes are TRBV10-3 and TRBJ2-2; no firm D call. The CDR3 runs to 13 residues. V lost 6 bases, J lost 4 bases, and 9 bases lay in between. The V gene's germline CDR1 is ENHRY and CDR2 SYGVKD. The CDR3 loop reads CAIRRTSTGELFF. DNA for the CDR3: TGTGCCATCAGGCGGACGAGCACCGGGGAGCTGTTTTTT.

This clonotype showed up many times. The chain couples TRBV2 to TRBJ2-7; TRBD1 matches at 8 bases. The J segment lost 2 bases and the V segment lost 7 bases, leaving 7 bases of the junction unmatched. CDR1 is SNHLY, CDR2 FYNNEI, per germline. This CDR3 region has 14 residues. In nucleotides, the CDR3 is TGTGCCAGCATTAGACAGGGGAAAGCCTACGAGCAGTACTTC. It specifies CASIRQGKAYEQYF.

There are many counts of this clonotype. The chain uses TRBV9 and TRBJ2-7; 8 nucleotides line up with TRBD1. CDR1 is SGDLS and CDR2 is YYNGEE in the germline V gene. The junction had 6 bases not matched to a gene; V was cut back by 3 bases and J by 7 bases. The CDR3 length is 13 residues. CDR3 DNA: TGTGCCAGCAGCGGGGGGACAGGCCCAGAGCAGTACTTC. Translating it yields CASSGGTGPEQYF.

This clonotype was seen repeatedly, ten times or more. The chain combines TRBV6-6 with TRBJ1-6; 7 bases map to TRBD1. Trimming removed 6 bases from V and 7 bases from J; junction bases left unmatched: 9. CDR1 is MNHNY, CDR2 SVGAGI, per germline (reference sequence). This CDR3 region has 15 residues. CDR3 sequence reads: CASRPPGQLNSPLHF. The CDR3 region has the DNA TGTGCCAGCAGGCCACCGGGACAGCTAAATTCACCCCTCCACTTT.

This sequence joins TRBV20-1 and TRBJ2-3; TRBD2 agrees at 12 bases. The CDR3 contains 13 residues. V was pared by 2 bases and J by 6 bases, with 0 bases of the junction left unmatched. Germline values: CDR1 DFQATT, CDR2 SNEGSKA (reference sequence). CDR3 in amino acids: CSARLAGGDTQYF. In nucleotides, the CDR3 is TGCAGTGCTAGACTAGCGGGGGGGGATACGCAGTATTTT.

The chain combines TRBV18 with TRBJ2-5; 7 nucleotides align to TRBD1. Germline V gives CDR1 KGHSH, CDR2 LQKENI. Trimming took 2 bases from V and 3 from J; bases not matched to a gene: 3. The CDR3 runs 14 residues. Written as DNA, the CDR3 is TGTGCCAGCTCACCAACCGGGACAGAAGAGACCCAGTACTTC. Translating gives CASSPTGTEETQYF.

The V and J genes are TRBV12-3 or TRBV12-4 and TRBJ1-2; D possibly corresponds to TRBD1 (5 bases). V was pared by 6 bases and J by 10 bases, with 15 bases between. The CDR3 contains 12 residues. The CDR3 loop is CASRATGGLYTF. The CDR3 DNA reads TGTGCCAGCAGAGCTACGGGGGGTCTCTACACCTTC.

This clonotype was recorded only once. This sequence may be a read error, since a much larger clone differs from it by one base. The chain recombines TRBV14 with TRBJ2-7; 8 nucleotides line up with TRBD1. Germline V CDR1 and CDR2: SGHDN, FVKESK. This CDR3 has 15 amino acids. The CDR3 sequence is CASSYRTGLSYEQHF. The DNA of the CDR3 is TGTGCCAGCAGCTATAGGACAGGGCTGTCCTACGAGCAGCACTTC.

This clonotype appeared a few times. The chain combines TRBV7-8 with TRBJ2-7, with TRBD1 matching over 10 bases. Germline trimming cut 0 bases from V and 7 bases from J; bases unmatched to any gene: 9. CDR1 is SGHVS, CDR2 FQNEAQ, per germline. The CDR3 is 16 residues long. DNA for the CDR3: TGTGCCAGCAGCTTAGCGCGTGTGACAGGGGGCGCAGAGCAGTACTTC. Translation gives CASSLARVTGGAEQYF.